Detailed here is one T cell receptor (beta chain). This clone's antigen is unknown. Base qualities are missing; no much larger clone stands one base away. The source of the sample is a study of T cell repertoires in cytomegalovirus infection (dated by TCRdb to about 2019). In the study overall: The HLA type of each donor mattered for the analysis, because public TCR beta signatures pointed to carriage of CMV infection along with the matching HLA type.

Findings and caveats that apply to the study as a whole: The ex vivo response was dominated by HLA-C-restricted CMV-specific TCR beta clonotypes, and the single most frequent clonotype in two of eight donors was supplied by these HLA-C-restricted clonotypes. Cumulative frequency of public TCR beta family members discriminated carriers of CMV infection plus the relevant HLA type in this cohort and an independent approximately 350-donor cohort.

Its CDR3 holds 12 amino acids, cysteine through phenylalanine. The DNA shown is the 36-base CDR3, in frame from base 1. The germline V gene yields MDHEN for CDR1 and SYDVKM for CDR2. V drops 4 bases and J drops 4 bases, leaving 7 bases in between. The run used an Illumina HiSeq 1500. The raw public data were reprocessed by TCRdb itself: fastp quality trimming at Q25, MiXCR clonotype calling, in-frame beta chains only. Entries that share a CDR3 protein sequence are merged under the most common genes and DNA. Across this sample there are about 740,000 distinct CDR3 sequences, with 35% to 40% seen only once. Together, the top ten hold around 2.8% of the sample.

This sequence originates from a human donor in good health (CMV status not recorded). Some clones in this sample may be carry-over from other donors' samples. The sequence links TRBV28 to TRBJ1-1; the D gene is not confidently resolved. The sequenced material came from PBMCs. The nucleotide sequence reads as follows: TGTGCCAGCAGTTCCCGGCCCACTGAAGCTTTCTTT. This encodes CASSSRPTEAFF. Outside the CDR3, residues come from the reference TRBV28 and TRBJ1-1 proteins, so the full variable domain is: DVKVTQSSRYLVKRTGEKVFLECVQDMDHENMFWYRQDPGLGLRLIYFSYDVKMKEKGDIPEGYSVSREKKERFSLILESASTNQTSMYLCASSSRPTEAFFGQGTRLTVV.